A single sample gave rise to the 18 T cell receptor beta chains below, sequenced in a study of shared clonotypes between healthy human individuals. Some clones are missing from TCRdb's copy, which holds only in-frame ones; the method was immunoSEQ multiplex PCR. Of approximately 740,000 clones listed, almost 95% were seen once; the top ten hold around 24%. Terminally differentiated effector memory CD45RA+ cells were excluded by CCR7 positive selection of CD45RO-negative cells. Sequenced: naive CD8+ T cells sorted from blood. These receptors were taken from a man aged 30-40 years in good health.

The CDR3 loop reads CASLNKGVLAETQYF. The CDR3 bases are TGTGCCAGCCTTAATAAGGGAGTCCTGGCAGAGACCCAGTACTTC. The chain employs TRBV2 and TRBJ2-5; possible D gene TRBD2, 5 bases. Germline V gene data show CDR1 as SNHLY and CDR2 as FYNNEI. The germline V and J ends were trimmed by 8 bases and 4 bases, with 20 bases remaining between them. The CDR3 is 15 residues long. The variable domain in full, with the rest retrieved from reference TRBV2 and TRBJ2-5, is EPEVTQTPSHQVTQMGQEVILRCVPISNHLYFYWYRQILGQKVEFLVSFYNNEISEKSEIFDDQFSVERPDGSNFTLKIRSTKLEDSAMYFCASLNKGVLAETQYFGPGTRLLVL.

This chain connects TRBV4-1 to TRBJ2-1; weak D call: TRBD1 (5 bases). The V end was cut by 5 bases, the J end by 7 bases, with 12 bases between. CDR1 is MGHRA and CDR2 is YSYEKL in the germline V gene. This CDR3 contains 13 residues. The CDR3 sequence: CASSNPSGNEQFF. The CDR3 region has the DNA TGCGCCAGCAGCAACCCGTCAGGGAATGAGCAGTTCTTC.

As concerns this clone: The junction and the germline gene differ at one end; a read error may be behind it. V and J are TRBV10-3 and TRBJ1-2; possibly TRBD1 for D (5 bases). This CDR3 has 19 residues. CDR1 ENHRY and CDR2 SYGVKD come from the germline V gene. The CDR3 is CAISEWGEEGPLLVYGYTF. CDR3 nucleotide sequence: TGTGCCATCAGCGAGTGGGGCGAAGAAGGGCCACTACTTGTCTATGGCTACACCTTC.

The V and J genes are TRBV6-1 and TRBJ2-1; no definite D call. CDR1 MNHNS and CDR2 SASEGT come from the germline V gene. This CDR3 region has 13 residues. V was pared by 5 bases and J by 4 bases, with 9 bases between. CDR3 protein: CASSLRIYNEQFF. DNA for the CDR3: TGTGCCAGCAGTCTCAGGATTTACAATGAGCAGTTCTTC.

This chain connects TRBV5-1 to TRBJ2-2; D gene ambiguous. The CDR3 has 14 amino acids. Germline V gene sequence: CDR1 SGHRS, CDR2 YFSETQ. The V and J ends lost 1 base and 6 bases respectively, with 10 bases between them. CDR3 loop: CASSLIHGSGELFF. DNA for the CDR3: TGCGCCAGCAGCTTGATCCACGGGTCCGGGGAGCTGTTTTTT. Full variable domain (remainder filled in from reference TRBV5-1 and TRBJ2-2): KAGVTQTPRYLIKTRGQQVTLSCSPISGHRSVSWYQQTPGQGLQFLFEYFSETQRNKGNFPGRFSGRQFSNSRSEMNVSTLELGDSALYLCASSLIHGSGELFFGEGSRLTVL.

The chain combines TRBV7-9 with TRBJ2-3, with 11 bases fitting TRBD2. V lost 4 bases and J lost 6; bases outside the gene matches: 9. Germline V CDR1 and CDR2: SEHNR, FQNEAQ (reference sequence). This CDR3 comprises 16 residues. Written as DNA, the CDR3 is TGTGCCAGCAGCTCCATAAGACTAGCGGGAAGTGATACGCAGTATTTT. As protein: CASSSIRLAGSDTQYF.

This chain connects TRBV11-2 to TRBJ1-3; TRBD1 agrees at 12 bases. The V gene end was trimmed by 5 bases and the J gene end by 0 bases; junction bases not matched to a gene: 11. The CDR3 covers 19 residues. The germline gives CDR1 SGHAT, CDR2 FQNNGV. CDR3 sequence: CASSPGTGGAPLSGNTIYF. CDR3 bases: TGTGCCAGCAGCCCCGGGACAGGGGGCGCCCCCCTCTCTGGAAACACCATATATTTT.

This clone was recorded only once. CDR3 sequence: CAIGATKGGFYEQYF. The CDR3 nucleotides read TGTGCCATCGGGGCCACCAAAGGGGGTTTCTACGAGCAGTACTTC. V usage is TRBV10-3 and J usage is TRBJ2-7; D possibly corresponds to TRBD1 (6 bases). Between the trimmed V and J ends, which lost 8 bases and 3 bases, there was a span of 20 bases. The CDR3 is 15 amino acids. The germline CDR1 and CDR2 sequences are ENHRY and SYGVKD.

V usage is TRBV4-1 and J usage is TRBJ2-7, with a tentative D call TRBD2 (5 bases). CDR3 length equals 13 residues. Germline-derived CDR1 and CDR2 are MGHRA and YSYEKL. The germline V and J ends were trimmed by 1 base and 6 bases, with 10 bases remaining between them. The CDR3 nucleotides read TGCGCCAGCAGCCAAGGAGGGTCGTCCGAGCAGTACTTC. Translating it yields CASSQGGSSEQYF.

The chain joins TRBV29-1 to TRBJ2-1, with 10 bases aligning to TRBD2. The CDR3 has 14 amino acids. The ends lost 2 bases at V and 10 bases at J; junction bases unmatched: 8. CDR1 and CDR2 from the germline V gene are SQVTM and ANQGSEA. The CDR3 DNA reads as TGCAGCGTTGAATCTAGCGGGAGCTATGGAGAGCAGTTCTTC. Protein product: CSVESSGSYGEQFF.

V is TRBV4-3 and J is TRBJ1-5, with D hard to call. Looked up from germline, CDR1 is LGHNA and CDR2 is YSLEER. The V gene lost 4 bases and the J gene lost 3 bases, with 10 bases spanning the gap. This CDR3 has 14 residues. The CDR3 spells CASSLRRTNQPQHF. CDR3 DNA: TGCGCCAGCAGCCTCCGACGGACCAATCAGCCCCAGCATTTT.

J is TRBJ2-7 and V is TRBV10-3; TRBD2 aligns across 12 bases. The germline V gene encodes CDR1 ENHRY and CDR2 SYGVKD. The CDR3 spans 13 residues. With 10 bases clipped from V and 3 bases from J, the junction kept 4 bases outside the gene matches. The DNA for the CDR3 is TGTGCCACCCGACTAGCGGGGGTCTACGAGCAGTACTTC. It codes for CATRLAGVYEQYF.

This sequence joins TRBV30 and TRBJ1-1, with D maybe TRBD1 (6 bases). CDR1 is GTSNPN and CDR2 is SVGIG in the germline V gene (reference sequence). The CDR3 is 12 residues long. Trimming stripped 1 base from V and 7 bases from J, with 10 bases between. CDR3 bases: TGTGCCTGGAGTGGTGGACAGCTTGAAGCTTTCTTT. This gives the protein CAWSGGQLEAFF.

The chain couples TRBV7-9 to TRBJ2-7, with 10 bases identical to TRBD1. Trimming cost V 3 bases and J 0 bases; bases outside gene matches: 14. The length of the CDR3 is 19 residues. Looked up from germline, CDR1 is SEHNR and CDR2 is FQNEAQ (reference sequence). Written as DNA, the CDR3 is TGTGCCAGCAGCTTCATTGGGGGACAGGGGTCGGTTAGCTCCTACGAGCAGTACTTC. It encodes CASSFIGGQGSVSSYEQYF.

V and J are TRBV6-5 and TRBJ2-1; 12 nucleotides line up with TRBD2. The CDR3 totals 15 residues. V lost 5 bases to trimming and J lost 3 bases; unmatched junction nucleotides: 2. Germline CDR1 and CDR2: MNHEY and SVGAGI. The DNA for the CDR3 is TGTGCCAGCAGTACTAGCGGGAGGAACTACAATGAGCAGTTCTTC. Amino acids: CASSTSGRNYNEQFF.

The chain combines TRBV10-3 with TRBJ2-5; D gene uncertain. The CDR3 is 16 amino acids. V lost 3 bases to trimming and J lost 0 bases, with 14 bases between them. Per the germline V gene, CDR1 is ENHRY and CDR2 is SYGVKD. CDR3 DNA: TGTGCCATCAGTGACTTCTCAGGATTGTACCAAGAGACCCAGTACTTC. Translated, it gives CAISDFSGLYQETQYF.

Turning to this clone: Other DNA sequences in the same sample also yield this CDR3. The chain uses TRBV29-1 and TRBJ2-7; 8 nucleotides line up with TRBD2. V dropped 2 bases and J dropped 1; count of bases not matched to a gene: 1. Germline assignment: CDR1 SQVTM and CDR2 ANQGSEA. CDR3 length: 13 residues. The CDR3 DNA reads TGCAGCGTTGAACTAGCGGGTTCCTACGAGCAGTACTTC. It encodes CSVELAGSYEQYF.

The chain employs TRBV19 and TRBJ2-7; D call uncertain. Trimming left V 2 bases short and J 5 bases short, with 10 bases between. This CDR3 is built from 13 residues. CDR1 and CDR2 (germline): LNHDA, SQIVND (reference sequence). CDR3 DNA sequence: TGTGCCAGTAGTATAAGGGAACGCGACGAGCAGTACTTC. Translation gives CASSIRERDEQYF.